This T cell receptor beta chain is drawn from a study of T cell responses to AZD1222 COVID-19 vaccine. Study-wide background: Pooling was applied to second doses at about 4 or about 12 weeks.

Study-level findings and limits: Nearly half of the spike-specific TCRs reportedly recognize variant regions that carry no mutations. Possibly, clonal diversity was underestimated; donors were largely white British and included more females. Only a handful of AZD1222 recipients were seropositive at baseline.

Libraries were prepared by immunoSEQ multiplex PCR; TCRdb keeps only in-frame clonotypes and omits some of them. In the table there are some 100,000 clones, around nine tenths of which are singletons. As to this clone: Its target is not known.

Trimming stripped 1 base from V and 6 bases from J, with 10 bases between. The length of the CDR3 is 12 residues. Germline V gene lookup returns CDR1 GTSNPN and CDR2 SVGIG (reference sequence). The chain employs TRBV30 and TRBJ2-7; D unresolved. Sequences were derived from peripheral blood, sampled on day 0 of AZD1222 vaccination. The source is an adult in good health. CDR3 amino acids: CAWSELLAEQYF. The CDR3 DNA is TGTGCCTGGAGTGAACTTCTGGCCGAGCAGTACTTC.